Sequencing of this TCR beta chain was carried out in a study of shared clonotypes between healthy human individuals. General study findings and limits: Sharing of clonotypes among donors was expected to vary with sequencing depth. Memory subsets had estimated richness that was generally smaller than that of naive subsets.

Donors included only healthy HIV-negative adults lacking recent acute infections or vaccinations. Comments on this clone: Its target is unknown.

Genomic DNA (from each subset) was split evenly across several immunoSEQ plates. The method was immunoSEQ multiplex PCR; TCRdb's version includes in-frame clones alone and lacks a portion of them. The repertoire consists of more than 2 million clones, with roughly 95% occurring once and the leading ten covering 0.1% to 0.15%. Trimming removed 2 bases from V and 5 bases from J; junction bases left unmatched: 5. This CDR3 comprises 15 residues. Germline V CDR1 and CDR2: KGHSH, LQKENI. This clonotype was sampled from a young man in good health. The rearrangement links TRBV18 to TRBJ2-2; TRBD1 agrees at 7 bases. The source material was naive CD4+ T cells sorted from blood. The sample's subset: CD45RA+ positively selected. CDR3 loop: CASSPEGARTGELFF. CDR3 nucleotide sequence: TGTGCCAGCTCACCAGAGGGGGCGCGAACCGGGGAGCTGTTTTTT.